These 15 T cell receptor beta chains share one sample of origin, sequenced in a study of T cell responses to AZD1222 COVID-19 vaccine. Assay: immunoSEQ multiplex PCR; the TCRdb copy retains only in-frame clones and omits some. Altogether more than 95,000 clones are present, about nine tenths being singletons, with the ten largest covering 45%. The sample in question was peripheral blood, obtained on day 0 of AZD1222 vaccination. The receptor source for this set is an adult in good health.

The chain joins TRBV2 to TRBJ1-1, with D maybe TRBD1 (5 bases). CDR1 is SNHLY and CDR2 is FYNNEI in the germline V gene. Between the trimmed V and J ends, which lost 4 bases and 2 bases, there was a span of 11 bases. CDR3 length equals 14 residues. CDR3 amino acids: CASSVVQGNTEAFF. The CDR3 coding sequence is TGTGCCAGCAGTGTAGTCCAGGGAAACACTGAAGCTTTCTTT.

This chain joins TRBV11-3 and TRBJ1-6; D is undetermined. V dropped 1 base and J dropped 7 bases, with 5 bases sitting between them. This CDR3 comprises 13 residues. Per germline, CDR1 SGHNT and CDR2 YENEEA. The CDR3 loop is CASSLVTNSPLHF. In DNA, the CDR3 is TGTGCCAGCAGCTTAGTGACCAATTCACCCCTCCACTTT.

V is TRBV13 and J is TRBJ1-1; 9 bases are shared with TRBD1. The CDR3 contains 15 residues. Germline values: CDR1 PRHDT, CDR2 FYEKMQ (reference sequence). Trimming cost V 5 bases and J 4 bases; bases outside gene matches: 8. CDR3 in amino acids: CASSLRDRVSTEAFF. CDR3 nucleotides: TGTGCCAGCAGCCTCCGGGACAGGGTGAGCACTGAAGCTTTCTTT.

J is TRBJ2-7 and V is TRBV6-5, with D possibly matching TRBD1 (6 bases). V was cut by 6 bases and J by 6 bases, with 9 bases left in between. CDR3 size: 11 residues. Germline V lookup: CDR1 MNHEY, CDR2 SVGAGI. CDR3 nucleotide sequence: TGTGCCAGCAGCCAACAGGGCGAGCAGTACTTC. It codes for CASSQQGEQYF.

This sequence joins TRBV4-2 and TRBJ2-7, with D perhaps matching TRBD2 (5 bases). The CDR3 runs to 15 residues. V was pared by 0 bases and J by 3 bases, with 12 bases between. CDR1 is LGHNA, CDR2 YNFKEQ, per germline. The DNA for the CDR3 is TGTGCCAGCAGCCAAGAGGGCGGGCTCAACTACGAGCAGTACTTC. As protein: CASSQEGGLNYEQYF.

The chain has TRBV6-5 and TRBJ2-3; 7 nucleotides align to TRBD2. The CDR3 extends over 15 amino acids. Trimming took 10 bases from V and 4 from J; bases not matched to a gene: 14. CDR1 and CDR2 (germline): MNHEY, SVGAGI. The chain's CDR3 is CAIPLGRERADTQYF. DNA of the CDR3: TGTGCCATCCCCTTAGGGCGGGAGAGGGCAGATACGCAGTATTTT.

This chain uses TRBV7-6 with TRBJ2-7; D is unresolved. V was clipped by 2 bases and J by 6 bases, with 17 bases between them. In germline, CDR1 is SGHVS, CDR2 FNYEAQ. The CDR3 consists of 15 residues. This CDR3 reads CASSLSEASPFEQYF. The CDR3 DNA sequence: TGTGCCAGCAGCTTATCAGAGGCCTCTCCCTTCGAGCAGTACTTC.

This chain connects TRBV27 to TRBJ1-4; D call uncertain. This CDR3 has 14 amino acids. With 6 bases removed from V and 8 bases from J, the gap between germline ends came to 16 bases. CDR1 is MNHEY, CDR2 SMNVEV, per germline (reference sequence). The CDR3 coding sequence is TGTGCCAGCAGCATAGTCGGACCCAGGGAAAAACTGTTTTTT. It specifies CASSIVGPREKLFF.

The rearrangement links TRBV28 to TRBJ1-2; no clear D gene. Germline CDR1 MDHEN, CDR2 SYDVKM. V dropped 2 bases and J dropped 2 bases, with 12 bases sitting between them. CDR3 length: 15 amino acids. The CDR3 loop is CASSLIGPENYGYTF. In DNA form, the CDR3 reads TGTGCCAGCAGTTTAATCGGACCGGAGAACTATGGCTACACCTTC.

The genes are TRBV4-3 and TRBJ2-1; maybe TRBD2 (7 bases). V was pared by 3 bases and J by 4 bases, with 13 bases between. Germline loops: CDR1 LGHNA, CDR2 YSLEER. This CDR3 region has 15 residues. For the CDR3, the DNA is TGCGCCAGCAGCCACGAGAGGGGGGGGTACAATGAGCAGTTCTTC. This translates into CASSHERGGYNEQFF.

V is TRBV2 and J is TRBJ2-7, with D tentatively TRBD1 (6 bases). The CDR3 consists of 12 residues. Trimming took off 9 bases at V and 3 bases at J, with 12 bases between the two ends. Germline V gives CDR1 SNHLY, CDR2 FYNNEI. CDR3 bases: TGTGCCAGAGGACAGAGAAACTACGAGCAGTACTTC. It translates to CARGQRNYEQYF. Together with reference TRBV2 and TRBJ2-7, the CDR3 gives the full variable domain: EPEVTQTPSHQVTQMGQEVILRCVPISNHLYFYWYRQILGQKVEFLVSFYNNEISEKSEIFDDQFSVERPDGSNFTLKIRSTKLEDSAMYFCARGQRNYEQYFGPGTRLTVT.

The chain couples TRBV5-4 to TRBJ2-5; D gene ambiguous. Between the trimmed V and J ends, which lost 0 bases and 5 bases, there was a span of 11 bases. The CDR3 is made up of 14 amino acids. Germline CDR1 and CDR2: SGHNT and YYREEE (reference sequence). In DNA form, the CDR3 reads TGTGCCAGCAGCTTGGTAGGGAAAGAGGAGACCCAGTACTTC. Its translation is CASSLVGKEETQYF. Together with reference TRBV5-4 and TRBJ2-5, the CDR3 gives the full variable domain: ETGVTQSPTHLIKTRGQQVTLRCSSQSGHNTVSWYQQALGQGPQFIFQYYREEENGRGNFPPRFSGLQFPNYSSELNVNALELDDSALYLCASSLVGKEETQYFGPGTRLLVL.

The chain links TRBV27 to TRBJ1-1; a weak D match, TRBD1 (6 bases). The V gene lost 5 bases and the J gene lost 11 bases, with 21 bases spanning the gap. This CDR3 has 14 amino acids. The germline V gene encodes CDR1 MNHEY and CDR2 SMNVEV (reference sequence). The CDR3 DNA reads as TGTGCCAGCAGTGACAGAAACCACAGGGTTGGGGCTTTCTTT. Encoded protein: CASSDRNHRVGAFF.

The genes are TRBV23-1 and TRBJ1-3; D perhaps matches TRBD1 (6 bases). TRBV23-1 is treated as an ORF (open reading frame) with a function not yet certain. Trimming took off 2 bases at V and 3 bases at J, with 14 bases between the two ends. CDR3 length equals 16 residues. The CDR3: CASSQGYREDGNTIYF. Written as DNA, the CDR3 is TGCGCCAGCAGTCAAGGGTACAGGGAGGATGGAAACACCATATATTTT.

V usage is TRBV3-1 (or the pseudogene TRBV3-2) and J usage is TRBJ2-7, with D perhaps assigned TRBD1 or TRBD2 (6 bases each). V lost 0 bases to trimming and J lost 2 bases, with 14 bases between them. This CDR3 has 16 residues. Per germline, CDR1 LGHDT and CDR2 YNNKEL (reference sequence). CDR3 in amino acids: CASSQDKEGGPYEQYF. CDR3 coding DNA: TGTGCCAGCAGCCAAGATAAGGAGGGGGGCCCCTACGAGCAGTACTTC.